The source of this TCR beta chain is a study of PD-1 blockade in classical Hodgkin lymphoma (dated by TCRdb to the early 2020s). For context, the study as a whole: Nivolumab dosing was 3 mg/kg intravenously every 2 weeks, continuing until either disease progression or unacceptable toxicity. To define a peripheral blood immune signature of response to PD-1 blockade in classical Hodgkin lymphoma, the study combined TCR beta sequencing with CyTOF.

From the cysteine up to the phenylalanine, the CDR3 has a length of 12 residues. CDR3 DNA is the only sequence kept; it has 36 bases, read in frame from the first base. Reading the germline V gene (reference sequence) gives CDR1 GTSNPN and CDR2 SVGIG. The time point label, read with the paper, signifies: cycle 4 day 1 (C4D1), after more than five weeks of nivolumab. Every trial patient had relapsed after autologous stem cell transplantation, and cohorts A, B and C differed in prior brentuximab vedotin exposure. Magnetic negative selection with a Miltenyi CD4+ T cell isolation kit was used to purify CD4+ T cells from thawed PBMCs. The trial cohort comprised roughly 50 patients with relapsed/refractory classical Hodgkin lymphoma whose best overall responses were complete response, partial response or progressive disease. In the multi-cohort phase II CheckMate 205 trial, trial patients received single-agent nivolumab. An independent review committee assessed best overall response by applying the 2007 International Working Group response criteria. Trial PBMCs were obtained immediately prior to nivolumab initiation (C1D1) and on therapy at cycle 2 day 1 and cycle 4 day 1. Peripheral blood was collected in 8 mL Vacutainer Cell Preparation Tubes, from which PBMCs were isolated by centrifugation and then cryopreserved. Purified CD4+ and CD8+ fractions were prepared only for cases where an additional PBMC sample was available. On LS columns in a quadroMACS separator, the magnetically labelled cells were depleted, and the flow-through was collected as the purified fraction.

Summary of the overall study and its limitations: Lower diversity was seen in patients whose nivolumab began less than 1 year after ASCT, and these patients were left out of later analyses so that immune reconstitution would not confound the results. Baseline TCR diversity was reported as lower in newly diagnosed patients than in healthy donors, and lower still in relapsed/refractory patients. Trial patients with a complete response had baseline diversity similar to that of newly diagnosed patients, while partial responders and progressors had significantly lower diversity. A significant rise by C4D1 was seen in CD4+ but not CD8+ TCR diversity (p=0.0027 vs p=0.16), with the rise being most apparent in complete responders (p=0.02). Only a single clinical trial cohort was studied, and what caused the repertoire differences, possibly disease activity or prior therapy, remained undefined.

In the case of this clone: The target of this receptor is not known. Base qualities were left out, and no much larger clone turns up one base away.

Genomic DNA was isolated using the Qiagen DNeasy kit from unsorted PBMCs as well as from negatively selected CD4+ and CD8+ fractions. Amplification of TCR beta CDR3 regions was done by immunoSEQ multiplex PCR with primers that anneal to V and J segments. A synthetic immune receptor repertoire was used to minimize amplification bias, and any residual bias was removed computationally once sequencing was done. Under the source paper's analysis protocol: Repertoire diversity was quantified as the Shannon entropy index using custom Python scripts. Unsorted, CD4+ and CD8+ repertoires were analyzed separately, except in combined analyses where CD4+ and CD8+ sequences were merged in silico. A clone was considered expanded if an increase in frequency of at least 2-fold after treatment relative to C1D1 was found, and a pseudocount of 0.5 was applied to clones undetected at baseline. Clones with 0 or 1 copy at C1D1 were defined as singleton clones, while clones with 2 or more copies were defined as non-singleton clones. Clones expanded in unsorted samples were annotated as CD4+, CD8+ or unknown by matching protein sequences in sorted samples from the same patient. Wilcoxon tests on paired samples were used to test changes in diversity from C1D1 to C4D1. Held by TCRdb, this immuneACCESS table contains in-frame sequences only and omits some clones. Under half of the omission traces to an unresolved V gene where checked; the cause of the rest is unknown. V and J calls and clone size come straight from that table; D and trimming were deduced from the DNA. Across this sample there are fewer than 35,000 clones, with roughly 80% seen only once. The ten largest clonotypes hold over 0.75% of the sample.

Recombination connected TRBV30 to TRBJ2-5; no D gene is confidently identified. The DNA matches TRBJ2-7 better at its end, which makes the J call doubtful. The TCR comes from a human donor with classical Hodgkin lymphoma. The source material was CD4+ T cells from blood, sampled before the fourth cycle of nivolumab. The DNA sequence reads TGTGCCTCGGCGGATAGCTCCTACGAGCAGTACTTC. It is translated as CASADSSYEQYF.